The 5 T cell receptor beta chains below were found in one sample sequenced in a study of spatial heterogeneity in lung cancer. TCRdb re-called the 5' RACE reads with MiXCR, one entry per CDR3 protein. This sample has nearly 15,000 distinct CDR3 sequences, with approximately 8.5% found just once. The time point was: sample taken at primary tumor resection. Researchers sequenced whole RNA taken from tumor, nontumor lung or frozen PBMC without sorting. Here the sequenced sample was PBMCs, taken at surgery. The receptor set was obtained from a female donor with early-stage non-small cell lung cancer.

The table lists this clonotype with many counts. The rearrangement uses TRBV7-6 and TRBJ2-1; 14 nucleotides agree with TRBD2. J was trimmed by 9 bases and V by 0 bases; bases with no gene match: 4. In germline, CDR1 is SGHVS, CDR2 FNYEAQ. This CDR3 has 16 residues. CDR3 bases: TGTGCCAGCAGCTTAGCGGGGACTAGCGGGAGCGGTGAGCAGTTCTTC. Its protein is CASSLAGTSGSGEQFF. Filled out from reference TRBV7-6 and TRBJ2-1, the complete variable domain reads GAGVSQSPRYKVTKRGQDVALRCDPISGHVSLYWYRQALGQGPEFLTYFNYEAQQDKSGLPNDRFSAERPEGSISTLTIQRTEQRDSAMYRCASSLAGTSGSGEQFFGPGTRLTVL.

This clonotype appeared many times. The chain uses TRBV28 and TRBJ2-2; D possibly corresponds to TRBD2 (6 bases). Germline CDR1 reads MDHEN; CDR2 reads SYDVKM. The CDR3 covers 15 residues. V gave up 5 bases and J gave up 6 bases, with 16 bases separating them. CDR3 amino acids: CASSPPGTRAGELFF. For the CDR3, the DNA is TGTGCCAGCAGTCCCCCCGGGACTCGCGCCGGGGAGCTGTTTTTT.

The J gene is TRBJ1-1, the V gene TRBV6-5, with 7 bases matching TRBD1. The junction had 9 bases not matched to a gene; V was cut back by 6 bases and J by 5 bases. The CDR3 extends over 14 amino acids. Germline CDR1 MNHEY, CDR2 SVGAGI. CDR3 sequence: CASSLDRAVTEAFF. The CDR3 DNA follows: TGTGCCAGCAGCTTAGACAGGGCAGTAACTGAAGCTTTCTTT.

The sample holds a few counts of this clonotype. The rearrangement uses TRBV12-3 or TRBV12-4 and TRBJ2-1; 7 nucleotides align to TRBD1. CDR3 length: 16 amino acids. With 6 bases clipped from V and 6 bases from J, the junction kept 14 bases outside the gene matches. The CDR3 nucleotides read TGTGCCAGCAGCAAAACAGGGGCCGGGTTTTTCAATGAGCAGTTCTTC. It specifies CASSKTGAGFFNEQFF.

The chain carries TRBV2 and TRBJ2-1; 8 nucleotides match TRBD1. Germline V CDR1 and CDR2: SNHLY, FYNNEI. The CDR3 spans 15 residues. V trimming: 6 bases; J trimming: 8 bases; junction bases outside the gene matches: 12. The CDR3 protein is CASSRQGLRTHEQFF. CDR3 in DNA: TGTGCCAGCAGCCGACAGGGGTTACGTACGCATGAGCAGTTCTTC.